A selection of T cell receptor beta chains follows, all from one sample in a study of T cell responses to AZD1222 COVID-19 vaccine. The assay was immunoSEQ multiplex PCR, and TCRdb's table has in-frame clones only and misses some. Of over 25,000 clones listed, around four fifths were seen once; the top ten hold under 6.5%. Sequenced here: peripheral blood, sampled on day 0 of AZD1222 vaccination. The origin of the receptors is an adult in good health. CDR3s include the opening cysteine and the closing phenylalanine or tryptophan. The D gene is left open where the match is weak. Clone size appears in some rows only: once, few, many, or a class for an expanded clone.

clone size: once
J gene: TRBJ2-7
V gene: TRBV29-1
D gene: TRBD2
CDR3 DNA: TGCAGCACAGGACTAGCGGGGGGATTATCCTACGAGCAGTACTTC
CDR3 protein: CSTGLAGGLSYEQYF

clone size: NA
J gene: TRBJ2-6
V gene: TRBV5-5
D gene: NA
CDR3 DNA: TGTGCCAGCAGCCGGCTGGGGGGGGCCAACGTCCTGACTTTC
CDR3 protein: CASSRLGGANVLTF

clone size: NA
J gene: TRBJ1-4
V gene: TRBV10-3
D gene: NA
CDR3 DNA: TGTGCCATCAGTGAGTCGGAGCGAAACGGTGAAAAACTGTTTTTT
CDR3 protein: CAISESERNGEKLFF

clone size: NA
J gene: TRBJ1-5
V gene: TRBV18
D gene: NA
CDR3 DNA: TGTGCCAGCTCACCACTTCCTAGCAATCAGCCCCAGCATTTT
CDR3 protein: CASSPLPSNQPQHF

clone size: NA
J gene: TRBJ1-6
V gene: TRBV19
D gene: NA
CDR3 DNA: TGTGCCAGCCGGGACAACTCTGCTGCGAGGAATTCACCCCTCCACTTT
CDR3 protein: CASRDNSAARNSPLHF

clone size: NA
J gene: TRBJ2-1
V gene: TRBV6-6
D gene: NA
CDR3 DNA: TGTGCCAGCAGTTACACCAATGAGCAGTTCTTC
CDR3 protein: CASSYTNEQFF

clone size: NA
J gene: TRBJ2-7
V gene: TRBV7-2
D gene: TRBD2
CDR3 DNA: TGTGCCAGCAGCTTTGCTAGCGGGGACGAGCAGTACTTC
CDR3 protein: CASSFASGDEQYF

clone size: NA
J gene: TRBJ2-5
V gene: TRBV7-6
D gene: NA
CDR3 DNA: TGTGCCAGCAGCTTAGCGCAGACCATAGAGACCCAGTACTTC
CDR3 protein: CASSLAQTIETQYF

clone size: NA
J gene: TRBJ2-3
V gene: TRBV10-2
D gene: TRBD2
CDR3 DNA: TGCGCCACCTCGCTAGCGGCGGAAGGTACGCAGTATTTT
CDR3 protein: CATSLAAEGTQYF

clone size: NA
J gene: TRBJ1-1
V gene: TRBV7-2
D gene: NA
CDR3 DNA: TGTGCCAGCAGCTTACCGCTGAAGAACACTGAAGCTTTCTTT
CDR3 protein: CASSLPLKNTEAFF

clone size: once
J gene: TRBJ2-5
V gene: TRBV2
D gene: TRBD2
CDR3 DNA: TGTGCCAGCAGTGAACTAGCGGGGCCACGAGGAGGGACCCAGTACTTC
CDR3 protein: CASSELAGPRGGTQYF

clone size: NA
J gene: TRBJ1-3
V gene: TRBV10-3
D gene: NA
CDR3 DNA: TGTGCCATCACAGGTGTCTCTGGAAACACCATATATTTT
CDR3 protein: CAITGVSGNTIYF

clone size: NA
J gene: TRBJ2-5
V gene: TRBV6-6
D gene: NA
CDR3 DNA: TGTGCCAGCAGTTACGGGGGCAGAGGTCAAGAGACCCAGTACTTC
CDR3 protein: CASSYGGRGQETQYF

clone size: NA
J gene: TRBJ1-1
V gene: TRBV7-3
D gene: TRBD1
CDR3 DNA: TGTGCCAGCAGCGCGACAGGGGGCAACACTGAAGCTTTCTTT
CDR3 protein: CASSATGGNTEAFF

clone size: NA
J gene: TRBJ1-2
V gene: TRBV6-2/TRBV6-3
D gene: NA
CDR3 DNA: TGTGCCAGCAGTTACTCTGAGGGATCTGATGGCTACACCTTC
CDR3 protein: CASSYSEGSDGYTF

clone size: NA
J gene: TRBJ2-2
V gene: TRBV5-8
D gene: TRBD1
CDR3 DNA: TGTGCCAGCAGCTTGCAGGGACAGGGGACCGGGGAGCTGTTTTTT
CDR3 protein: CASSLQGQGTGELFF

clone size: few
J gene: TRBJ1-1
V gene: TRBV14
D gene: TRBD1
CDR3 DNA: TGTGCCAGCAGCCTACAAAGGGACAGCGGAGGGATGAACACTGAAGCTTTCTTT
CDR3 protein: CASSLQRDSGGMNTEAFF

clone size: NA
J gene: TRBJ2-5
V gene: TRBV7-2
D gene: TRBD2
CDR3 DNA: TGTGCCAGCAGCCCGTTAGCGGGTAGACAATCACAAGAGACCCAGTACTTC
CDR3 protein: CASSPLAGRQSQETQYF

clone size: NA
J gene: TRBJ1-1
V gene: TRBV19
D gene: NA
CDR3 DNA: TGTGCCAGTAGTAGCGCCAGCTTTTCGGACACTGAAGCTTTCTTT
CDR3 protein: CASSSASFSDTEAFF

clone size: NA
J gene: TRBJ2-3
V gene: TRBV3-1/TRBV3-2
D gene: NA
CDR3 DNA: TGTGCCAGCAGCCCAACATACAGCACAGATACGCAGTATTTT
CDR3 protein: CASSPTYSTDTQYF

clone size: NA
J gene: TRBJ2-1
V gene: TRBV29-1
D gene: TRBD1
CDR3 DNA: TGCAGCACTCGGGACAGGGAAGGTGAGCAGTTCTTC
CDR3 protein: CSTRDREGEQFF

clone size: NA
J gene: TRBJ2-5
V gene: TRBV6-5
D gene: TRBD1
CDR3 DNA: TGTGCCAGCAGTAAAAGACAGGGGTCGCAAGAGACCCAGTACTTC
CDR3 protein: CASSKRQGSQETQYF

clone size: NA
J gene: TRBJ2-7
V gene: TRBV3-1/TRBV3-2
D gene: NA
CDR3 DNA: TGTGCCAGCAGCCAAGATCTTCGGCAGGCCTACGAGCAGTACTTC
CDR3 protein: CASSQDLRQAYEQYF

clone size: once
J gene: TRBJ1-5
V gene: TRBV30
D gene: NA
CDR3 DNA: TGTGCCTGGAGTACACATAGCAATCAGCCCCAGCATTTT
CDR3 protein: CAWSTHSNQPQHF

clone size: NA
J gene: TRBJ2-3
V gene: TRBV19
D gene: NA
CDR3 DNA: TGTGCCAGTAGTATAGGACTAGCAGATACGCAGTATTTT
CDR3 protein: CASSIGLADTQYF

clone size: NA
J gene: TRBJ1-1
V gene: TRBV19
D gene: NA
CDR3 DNA: TGTGCCAGTAGTATAGCCGCGGGAATGAGGACTGAAGCTTTCTTT
CDR3 protein: CASSIAAGMRTEAFF

clone size: NA
J gene: TRBJ1-3
V gene: TRBV12-2
D gene: NA
CDR3 DNA: TGTGCAAGTCGCTTCTCCCCAAACGCAGGAAACTCTGGAAACACCATATATTTT
CDR3 protein: CASRFSPNAGNSGNTIYF

clone size: NA
J gene: TRBJ2-5
V gene: TRBV3-1/TRBV3-2
D gene: NA
CDR3 DNA: TGTGCCAGCAGCCAATCTCCCGGCCCGGAGACCCAGTACTTC
CDR3 protein: CASSQSPGPETQYF

clone size: NA
J gene: TRBJ1-3
V gene: TRBV11-2
D gene: TRBD1
CDR3 DNA: TGTGCCAGCAGCCGGACAGGAGGAAACACCATATATTTT
CDR3 protein: CASSRTGGNTIYF

clone size: NA
J gene: TRBJ2-2
V gene: TRBV12-5
D gene: TRBD2
CDR3 DNA: TGTGCTAGTGGTTTCGGGGGGGCCGGGGAGCTGTTTTTT
CDR3 protein: CASGFGGAGELFF

clone size: NA
J gene: TRBJ1-2
V gene: TRBV19
D gene: NA
CDR3 DNA: TGTGCCAGTAGTACCACAACAGGGCCGACTAACTATGGCTACACCTTC
CDR3 protein: CASSTTTGPTNYGYTF

clone size: NA
J gene: TRBJ1-1
V gene: TRBV20-1
D gene: NA
CDR3 DNA: TGCAGTGCCCCAGACGGGGGCCACGCTTTCTTT
CDR3 protein: CSAPDGGHAFF

clone size: NA
J gene: TRBJ2-2
V gene: TRBV5-4
D gene: TRBD2
CDR3 DNA: TGTGCCAGCAGCCTACGCTGGGGGGGAGGCACCGGGGAGCTGTTTTTT
CDR3 protein: CASSLRWGGGTGELFF

clone size: NA
J gene: TRBJ1-1
V gene: TRBV27
D gene: NA
CDR3 DNA: TGTGCCAGCAGTTTTCACCACCTCTTCCAGGGACCAGCTTTCTTT
CDR3 protein: CASSFHHLFQGPAFF

clone size: NA
J gene: TRBJ2-5
V gene: TRBV10-1
D gene: TRBD2
CDR3 DNA: TGCGCCAGCAGTGATGGAGTGGCGGCGGGGGGACAACAAGAGACCCAGTACTTC
CDR3 protein: CASSDGVAAGGQQETQYF

clone size: NA
J gene: TRBJ1-2
V gene: TRBV6-5
D gene: NA
CDR3 DNA: TGTGCCAGCAGTCATATTATAACTAACTATGGCTACACCTTC
CDR3 protein: CASSHIITNYGYTF

clone size: NA
J gene: TRBJ2-2
V gene: TRBV19
D gene: NA
CDR3 DNA: TGTGCCAGTACCAAAGCGGGGAACACCGGGGAGCTGTTTTTT
CDR3 protein: CASTKAGNTGELFF

clone size: NA
J gene: TRBJ2-2
V gene: TRBV3-1/TRBV3-2
D gene: NA
CDR3 DNA: TGTGCCAGCAGCCAACGCTTCGGCGGGGAGCTGTTTTTT
CDR3 protein: CASSQRFGGELFF

clone size: NA
J gene: TRBJ2-4
V gene: TRBV5-1
D gene: TRBD2
CDR3 DNA: TGCGCCAGCAGCCGCCCTTCTGGACTAGCGGGGGGCCCGTCCGCCAAAAACATTCAGTACTTC
CDR3 protein: CASSRPSGLAGGPSAKNIQYF

clone size: NA
J gene: TRBJ2-3
V gene: TRBV5-1
D gene: TRBD2
CDR3 DNA: TGCGCCAGCGGCGGGGGTTTTATTGGAGATACGCAGTATTTT
CDR3 protein: CASGGGFIGDTQYF

clone size: few
J gene: TRBJ1-1
V gene: TRBV3-1/TRBV3-2
D gene: NA
CDR3 DNA: TGTGCCAGCACCAGTGGGGGGGGCGCTGGGTCTGAAGCTTTCTTT
CDR3 protein: CASTSGGGAGSEAFF

clone size: NA
J gene: TRBJ2-5
V gene: TRBV3-1/TRBV3-2
D gene: TRBD2
CDR3 DNA: TGTGCCAGCAGCCAAATACTAGCGGGAGACCCGGCGCGAGAGACCCAGTACTTC
CDR3 protein: CASSQILAGDPARETQYF

clone size: NA
J gene: TRBJ1-1
V gene: TRBV6-5
D gene: NA
CDR3 DNA: TGTGCCAGCAGTCAGAGAGTGATGAACACTGAAGCTTTCTTT
CDR3 protein: CASSQRVMNTEAFF

clone size: NA
J gene: TRBJ2-1
V gene: TRBV5-8
D gene: NA
CDR3 DNA: TGTGCCAGCAGGATGAGGGGGGGGATAGAGCAGTTCTTC
CDR3 protein: CASRMRGGIEQFF

clone size: NA
J gene: TRBJ2-7
V gene: TRBV5-1
D gene: TRBD1
CDR3 DNA: TGCGCCAGCAGCACGCAGGGGGACTCCTACGAGCAGTACTTC
CDR3 protein: CASSTQGDSYEQYF

clone size: NA
J gene: TRBJ2-5
V gene: TRBV10-1
D gene: NA
CDR3 DNA: TGCGCCAGCAGTGAGTCGGGTGGACAAGAGACCCAGTACTTC
CDR3 protein: CASSESGGQETQYF

clone size: once
J gene: TRBJ1-2
V gene: TRBV29-1
D gene: TRBD1
CDR3 DNA: TGCAGCGTTGAGGTAGGGACAGGGTTGTCACTCTACACCTTC
CDR3 protein: CSVEVGTGLSLYTF

clone size: few
J gene: TRBJ1-2
V gene: TRBV28
D gene: TRBD1
CDR3 DNA: TGTGCCAGCAGTACGCAGGGGGTAAGGGGCTACACCTTC
CDR3 protein: CASSTQGVRGYTF